These 16 T cell receptor beta chains were all obtained from the same sample, sequenced in a study of vaccination effects on CD4 cells after COVID-19. Their antigen targets remain unknown. Viral peptide pools were used in the ViraFEST assay to expand antigen-specific CD4+ T cells, and sequencing came afterward. Isolation of CD4+ T cells took place after approximately 10 days of culture. Everyone in the study got two shots of either the BNT162b2 or mRNA-1273 vaccine. The repertoire was sequenced with immunoSEQ multiplex PCR; TCRdb's copy has only in-frame clones and lacks some. Among around 16,000 clones, about 80% were seen once, and the ten largest hold 18%. Here the sequenced sample was CD4+ T cells from PBMCs cultured with HCoV-NL63 spike peptides, taken after COVID-19 vaccination. Receptors originate from a human donor who received a COVID-19 vaccine.

This chain joins TRBV19 and TRBJ1-5; D gene uncertain. The ends were cut back, 0 bases at V and 2 bases at J, with 17 bases in the middle. Looked up from germline, CDR1 is LNHDA and CDR2 is SQIVND (reference sequence). This CDR3 is 18 amino acids long. The CDR3 nucleotides read TGTGCCAGTAGTATAGATGTGGGCATGACGTGGGGCAATCAGCCCCAGCATTTT. Its translation is CASSIDVGMTWGNQPQHF.

The V call is TRBV21-1, the J call TRBJ2-3. TRBV21-1 is a pseudogene. The length of the CDR3 is 16 residues. Here the CDR3 DNA reads TGTGCCAGCAGCAAAGAGGTCAGTTCTGGCACAGATACGCAGTATTTT. Amino acid sequence: CASSKEVSSGTDTQYF.

The chain carries TRBV5-5 and TRBJ2-1; D is unclear. The CDR3 covers 15 residues. Trimming pared 4 bases from V and 0 bases from J, leaving 11 bases between. Per germline, CDR1 SGHKS and CDR2 YYEKEE (reference sequence). The chain's CDR3 is CASSLRPSSYNEQFF. CDR3 in DNA: TGTGCCAGCAGCCTCAGACCCTCCTCCTACAATGAGCAGTTCTTC.

The J gene is TRBJ1-5, the V gene TRBV6-5, with 7 positions matching TRBD1. The CDR3 sequence is 14 residues long. With 6 bases clipped from V and 3 bases from J, the junction kept 5 bases outside the gene matches. Germline lookup yields CDR1 MNHEY and CDR2 SVGAGI. In nucleotides, the CDR3 is TGTGCCAGCAGGAAAACAGGGGACAATCAGCCCCAGCATTTT. Translating it yields CASRKTGDNQPQHF.

Sample share makes this clone large. The chain has TRBV4-3 and TRBJ2-3; 10 bases fit TRBD2. The CDR3 loop spans 20 amino acids. Germline trimming cut 0 bases from V and 0 bases from J; bases unmatched to any gene: 12. Germline-derived CDR1 and CDR2 are LGHNA and YSLEER. This CDR3 reads CASSQDRVAGGRSSTDTQYF. CDR3 in DNA: TGCGCCAGCAGCCAAGATCGCGTAGCGGGGGGAAGATCTAGCACAGATACGCAGTATTTT.

The chain's CDR3 is CASGQGDSYNSPLHF. CDR3 sequence (DNA): TGTGCCAGTGGACAGGGGGACTCCTATAATTCACCCCTCCACTTT. The rearrangement uses TRBV5-4 and TRBJ1-6; 10 bases line up with TRBD1. V was clipped by 8 bases and J by 0 bases; unmatched bases: 2. CDR1 and CDR2 (germline): SGHNT, YYREEE (reference sequence). This CDR3 is built from 15 residues. Drawing the rest from reference TRBV5-4 and TRBJ1-6, the complete variable domain is ETGVTQSPTHLIKTRGQQVTLRCSSQSGHNTVSWYQQALGQGPQFIFQYYREEENGRGNFPPRFSGLQFPNYSSELNVNALELDDSALYLCASGQGDSYNSPLHFGNGTRLTVT.

V and J are TRBV27 and TRBJ2-3, with TRBD2 matching 8 bases. Looked up from germline, CDR1 is MNHEY and CDR2 is SMNVEV (reference sequence). V shed 5 bases, J shed 1 base, and the junction held 5 bases outside the gene matches. This CDR3 is 15 amino acids long. The DNA for the CDR3 is TGTGCCAGCAGTCCGACTAGCGCACGCACAGATACGCAGTATTTT. It codes for CASSPTSARTDTQYF.

The rearrangement joins TRBV7-9 to TRBJ1-1; unclear D gene. Between the trimmed V and J ends, which lost 1 base and 0 bases, there was a span of 12 bases. Per germline, CDR1 SEHNR and CDR2 FQNEAQ (reference sequence). CDR3 length: 16 amino acids. The CDR3 protein is CASSLVGPYLNTEAFF. The CDR3, as DNA: TGTGCCAGCAGCTTAGTCGGGCCATACTTGAACACTGAAGCTTTCTTT.

This chain links TRBV28 with TRBJ1-5; no definite D call. This CDR3 is 14 amino acids long. Trimming left V 6 bases short and J 3 bases short, with 12 bases between. The germline V gene encodes CDR1 MDHEN and CDR2 SYDVKM. The CDR3, as DNA: TGTGCCAGCAGCCCCGCCGGAAACAATCAGCCCCAGCATTTT. Amino acids: CASSPAGNNQPQHF.

The J gene is TRBJ2-3, the V gene TRBV27; tentative D call: TRBD1 (6 bases). The CDR3 is 13 residues long. Germline V CDR1 and CDR2: MNHEY, SMNVEV (reference sequence). V lost 11 bases and J lost 6, with 18 bases in between. This CDR3 is CAVRQVNEDTQYF. The CDR3 region has the DNA TGTGCCGTCCGACAGGTCAATGAGGATACGCAGTATTTT.

The chain links TRBV6-1 to TRBJ1-4, with 8 bases aligning to TRBD1. The CDR3 loop spans 15 amino acids. Per germline, CDR1 MNHNS and CDR2 SASEGT. J was trimmed by 7 bases and V by 2 bases; bases with no gene match: 6. As DNA, the CDR3 is TGTGCCAGCAGTGAAACGACAGGGGCCCCTGAAAAACTGTTTTTT. It specifies CASSETTGAPEKLFF.

The V call is TRBV5-1, the J call TRBJ2-7; D is unresolved. This CDR3 is 14 amino acids long. The V gene lost 2 bases and the J gene lost 0 bases, with 9 bases spanning the gap. Germline V gene sequence: CDR1 SGHRS, CDR2 YFSETQ. The CDR3 reads CASSFEALSYEQYF. CDR3 coding DNA: TGCGCCAGCAGCTTCGAGGCCCTCTCCTACGAGCAGTACTTC.

This rearrangement joins TRBV5-1 to TRBJ2-2; D is unresolved. Trimming cost V 3 bases and J 8 bases, with 5 bases left between them. There are 11 residues in the CDR3. CDR1 SGHRS and CDR2 YFSETQ come from the germline V gene. The CDR3: CASSSGGELFF. DNA of the CDR3: TGCGCCAGCAGCTCGGGTGGGGAGCTGTTTTTT.

The chain has TRBV5-1 and TRBJ2-7; TRBD1 or TRBD2 may be the D gene (6 bases each). Germline V CDR1 and CDR2: SGHRS, YFSETQ. Trimming removed 5 bases from V and 4 bases from J, with 16 bases in between. The CDR3 is made up of 14 amino acids. This CDR3 is CASRPSGAGYEQYF. The CDR3 DNA is TGCGCCAGCAGGCCGTCGGGGGCGGGGTACGAGCAGTACTTC.

Regarding this clone: A junction end diverges from the germline sequence, so it may reflect a read error. This chain uses TRBV7-7 with TRBJ1-4, with a weak D call TRBD1 (5 bases). The CDR3 contains 16 residues. CDR1 and CDR2 (germline): SSHAT, FNYEAQ (reference sequence). CDR3 coding DNA: TGTGCTAGCAGCGCGCGGGACGCCCAAGAGCGTGAAAAACTGTTTTTT. Translated, it gives CASSARDAQEREKLFF.

This clone was counted between two and nine times. The chain joins TRBV18 to TRBJ1-1; D gene unclear. Germline assignment: CDR1 KGHSH and CDR2 LQKENI. The V end lost 3 bases, the J end lost 1 base, and 3 bases lay between the germline ends. The CDR3 is 12 residues long. CDR3 protein: CASSPQNTEAFF. The CDR3 DNA reads as TGTGCCAGCTCACCCCAGAACACTGAAGCTTTCTTT.